These 25 T cell receptor beta chains originate from one sample sequenced in a study of T cells in Graves' hyperthyroidism and ophthalmopathy. The source material, RNA transcripts, was used to amplify TCR beta CDR3 regions. First-round RT-PCR with HTBI primers amplified the TCR CDR3 region. Using its own MiXCR run on the multiplex PCR reads, TCRdb lists one record per CDR3 protein. In the table there are about 360,000 distinct CDR3 sequences, more than 20% of which are singletons. The sample taken for sequencing was blood. The receptors come from a man in his fifties with Graves' hyperthyroidism.

This clonotype occurred a few times. The chain is built from TRBV6-1 and TRBJ1-1, with a possible D match to TRBD1 (5 bases). This CDR3 region has 13 residues. Trimming removed 1 base at V and 7 bases at J, with 10 bases between. Germline-derived CDR1 and CDR2 are MNHNS and SASEGT. DNA for the CDR3: TGTGCCAGCAGTGAAGAGGGGTCAAATGAAGCTTTCTTT. Translated: CASSEEGSNEAFF.

V is TRBV5-1 and J is TRBJ2-1; TRBD1 agrees at 7 bases. This CDR3 is 15 amino acids long. Per the germline V gene, CDR1 is SGHRS and CDR2 is YFSETQ. Germline trimming cut 1 base from V and 5 bases from J; bases unmatched to any gene: 6. This CDR3 is CASSLLGGRNNEQFF. CDR3 nucleotide sequence: TGCGCCAGCAGCTTGTTAGGGGGCCGTAACAATGAGCAGTTCTTC.

The chain combines TRBV12-3 or TRBV12-4 with TRBJ2-1, with D perhaps matching TRBD2 (7 bases). V lost 3 bases and J lost 8, with 11 bases in between. The CDR3 spans 13 residues. Here the CDR3 reads CASSLAGADEQFF. CDR3 sequence (DNA): TGTGCCAGCAGTTTGGCGGGGGCCGATGAGCAGTTCTTC.

This clonotype appeared a few times. In nucleotides, the CDR3 is TGTGCCAGCAGCTCTGGACTCCGAACTACTGAGCAGTACTTC. It is translated as CASSSGLRTTEQYF. This chain uses TRBV7-8 with TRBJ2-7, with a possible D match to TRBD2 (5 bases). From germline, CDR1 is SGHVS and CDR2 FQNEAQ. This CDR3 is 14 amino acids long. With 4 bases removed from V and 7 bases from J, the gap between germline ends came to 17 bases.

This clonotype was found a few times. The chain recombines TRBV2 with TRBJ2-2; 8 bases align to TRBD2. This CDR3 comprises 16 residues. The junction had 11 bases not matched to a gene; V was cut back by 6 bases and J by 5 bases. Germline CDR1 reads SNHLY; CDR2 reads FYNNEI. CDR3 residues: CASSPSPAGVTGELFF. CDR3 sequence (DNA): TGTGCCAGCAGCCCGTCCCCAGCGGGAGTAACCGGGGAGCTGTTTTTT. The full variable domain, completed using reference TRBV2 and TRBJ2-2, is EPEVTQTPSHQVTQMGQEVILRCVPISNHLYFYWYRQILGQKVEFLVSFYNNEISEKSEIFDDQFSVERPDGSNFTLKIRSTKLEDSAMYFCASSPSPAGVTGELFFGEGSRLTVL.

The chain is built from TRBV4-1 and TRBJ2-5; D unclear. Germline values: CDR1 MGHRA, CDR2 YSYEKL. Trimming removed 1 base at V and 0 bases at J, with 18 bases between. This CDR3 contains 18 residues. The CDR3 DNA reads TGCGCCAGCAGCCAAGTCGGGTCCCTCCCCCTGCACCAAGAGACCCAGTACTTC. It specifies CASSQVGSLPLHQETQYF.

On this clonotype: Being one base from a much bigger clone, this may be a read error. Lacking the conserved final phenylalanine or tryptophan, this CDR3 likely reflects a read error. This chain connects TRBV12-3 or TRBV12-4 to TRBJ2-3; no definite D call. Trimming took off 2 bases at V and 0 bases at J, with 6 bases between the two ends. This CDR3 is built from 14 residues. DNA for the CDR3: TGTGCCAGCAGTTTACACCATAGCACAGATACGCAGTATCTT. Its protein product is CASSLHHSTDTQYL.

This chain links TRBV9 with TRBJ2-1, with 10 bases that match TRBD2. Germline assignment: CDR1 SGDLS and CDR2 YYNGEE. The CDR3 length is 15 residues. The V and J ends lost 0 bases and 9 bases, in that order; junction bases with no gene match: 6. The CDR3 nucleotides are TGTGCCAGCAGCGTAGGACTAGCGGGCCAGGGTGAGCAGTTCTTC. Its protein product is CASSVGLAGQGEQFF.

This sequence joins TRBV6-1 and TRBJ1-1; 7 nucleotides line up with TRBD1. Germline-derived CDR1 and CDR2 are MNHNS and SASEGT. Unmatched junction bases numbered 4, after V lost 8 bases and J lost 1 base. The CDR3 sequence is 13 residues long. The CDR3 here is CASQGQPNTEAFF. CDR3 coding DNA: TGTGCCAGCCAGGGACAGCCGAACACTGAAGCTTTCTTT.

This clonotype was counted at least ten times. The chain uses TRBV6-2 or TRBV6-3 and TRBJ1-1; 7 bases match TRBD1. J gave up 0 bases and V 2 bases, and 3 bases lay outside the gene matches. The CDR3 totals 15 residues. Looked up from germline, CDR1 is MNHEY and CDR2 is SVGEGT. CDR3 protein: CASSYRTGVNTEAFF. The CDR3 DNA reads TGTGCCAGCAGTTACCGGACAGGAGTGAACACTGAAGCTTTCTTT.

This chain connects TRBV6-5 to TRBJ1-2, with D hard to call. V lost 0 bases to trimming and J lost 8 bases, with 10 bases between them. This CDR3 spans 13 amino acids. Germline V gene sequence: CDR1 MNHEY, CDR2 SVGAGI. The CDR3 here is CASSYSTGGGYTF. CDR3 in DNA: TGTGCCAGCAGTTACTCGACCGGTGGAGGCTACACCTTC.

V and J are TRBV4-1 and TRBJ2-3, with a weak D call TRBD2 (7 bases). Germline V gene lookup returns CDR1 MGHRA and CDR2 YSYEKL. The CDR3 has 16 residues. Trimming cost V 5 bases and J 2 bases, with 17 bases left between them. This CDR3 reads CASSSRPGGDTDTQYF. The CDR3 DNA reads TGCGCCAGCAGCTCACGTCCGGGGGGCGACACAGATACGCAGTATTTT.

This clonotype was observed a handful of times. This chain uses TRBV18 with TRBJ1-2; 7 bases fit TRBD1. With 3 bases clipped from V and 0 bases from J, the junction kept 7 bases outside the gene matches. Germline CDR1 and CDR2: KGHSH and LQKENI. The CDR3 sequence is 16 residues long. CDR3 residues: CASSPIKGQTNYGYTF. For the CDR3, the DNA is TGTGCCAGCTCACCGATAAAGGGACAGACTAACTATGGCTACACCTTC.

The chain is built from TRBV27 and TRBJ2-2; either TRBD1 or TRBD2 may supply D (5 bases each). Germline CDR1 is MNHEY and CDR2 is SMNVEV (reference sequence). CDR3 length: 14 amino acids. V was shortened by 3 bases and J by 4 bases, with 9 bases between the two germline ends. CDR3 nucleotides: TGTGCCAGCAGTTTCGGGGCCCTCACCGGGGAGCTGTTTTTT. This translates into CASSFGALTGELFF.

This clonotype has at least ten counts. This chain uses TRBV2 with TRBJ1-6; the match to TRBD1 covers 9 bases. The CDR3 consists of 16 residues. Germline CDR1 SNHLY, CDR2 FYNNEI. V was pared by 2 bases and J by 4 bases, with 3 bases of the junction left unmatched. The CDR3 reads CASSERTGVYNSPLHF. Written as DNA, the CDR3 is TGTGCCAGCAGTGAACGGACAGGGGTTTATAATTCACCCCTCCACTTT.

The V call is TRBV27, the J call TRBJ1-1, with 10 positions matching TRBD1. The CDR3 contains 14 residues. J lost 3 bases, V lost 5 bases, and 3 bases had no gene match. Per the germline V gene, CDR1 is MNHEY and CDR2 is SMNVEV (reference sequence). As DNA, the CDR3 is TGTGCCAGCAGTGACAGGGGGCCGGACACTGAAGCTTTCTTT. This codes for CASSDRGPDTEAFF.

This clonotype was counted once. The chain uses TRBV12-5 and TRBJ2-1; TRBD1 agrees at 9 bases. With the DNA end fitting TRBJ2-7 better, the J assignment may be wrong. Germline V gene lookup returns CDR1 LGHNT and CDR2 FRNRAP. CDR3 length: 17 amino acids. DNA of the CDR3: TGTGCTAGTGGTTTGGCCCAGACAGGGGGTGGAGGCAATGAGCAGTACTTC. Encoded protein: CASGLAQTGGGGNEQYF.

This clonotype turned up a few times. The chain recombines TRBV6-1 with TRBJ2-2; D gene unclear. V dropped 6 bases and J dropped 0 bases, with 11 bases sitting between them. This CDR3 comprises 15 residues. Per the germline V gene, CDR1 is MNHNS and CDR2 is SASEGT. The CDR3 bases are TGTGCCAGCAGCAGTGAAACAGCGAACACCGGGGAGCTGTTTTTT. Translating gives CASSSETANTGELFF.

The V call is TRBV12-3 or TRBV12-4, the J call TRBJ1-3; possibly TRBD1 for D (5 bases). The CDR3 contains 16 residues. With 7 bases removed from V and 0 bases from J, the gap between germline ends came to 16 bases. The CDR3 spells CASNGAGPYSGNTIYF. The DNA of the CDR3 is TGTGCCAGCAATGGGGCAGGCCCTTACTCTGGAAACACCATATATTTT.

This clonotype occurred many times. Here the CDR3 reads CASSSLGAGGTDTQYF. In nucleotides, the CDR3 is TGTGCCAGCAGTTCTCTCGGAGCGGGAGGCACAGATACGCAGTATTTT. J is TRBJ2-3 and V is TRBV28; TRBD2 aligns across 8 bases. The germline CDR1 and CDR2 sequences are MDHEN and SYDVKM. The V and J ends lost 4 bases and 1 base, in that order; junction bases with no gene match: 7. CDR3 length: 16 amino acids.

This clonotype occurred many times. The V gene is TRBV12-3 or TRBV12-4, the J gene TRBJ2-7; 8 bases map to TRBD1. V shed 6 bases and J 7 bases; nucleotides not matched to a gene: 2. CDR3 length: 11 residues. The CDR3: CASRTGVEQYF. In DNA form, the CDR3 reads TGTGCCAGCAGGACAGGGGTTGAGCAGTACTTC.

The chain uses TRBV11-3 and TRBJ2-3, with D perhaps TRBD2 (7 bases). Trimming cost V 4 bases and J 3 bases, with 20 bases left between them. CDR3 length: 17 amino acids. Per germline, CDR1 SGHNT and CDR2 YENEEA. CDR3 sequence (DNA): TGTGCCAGCAGCTCGGCGGCGGGGGCACAGGAAACAGATACGCAGTATTTT. Translation: CASSSAAGAQETDTQYF.

V gene TRBV27 combines with J gene TRBJ2-5, with TRBD2 as a possible D gene (6 bases). In germline, CDR1 is MNHEY, CDR2 SMNVEV (reference sequence). Between the trimmed V and J ends, which lost 4 bases and 10 bases, there was a span of 25 bases. The CDR3 has 16 residues. CDR3 coding DNA: TGTGCCAGCAGTTCCCTCCCCGGAAGCGGGCGGAGGGACCAGTACTTC. This translates into CASSSLPGSGRRDQYF.

The V call is TRBV11-3, the J call TRBJ2-5; 14 bases agree with TRBD2. The trim removed 4 bases at V and 7 bases at J, leaving 8 bases unmatched. Germline CDR1 and CDR2: SGHNT and YENEEA. The CDR3 has 16 amino acids. The CDR3 spells CASSWGLAGVGATQYF. CDR3 coding DNA: TGTGCCAGCAGCTGGGGACTAGCGGGAGTGGGAGCGACCCAGTACTTC. Combining the CDR3 with reference TRBV11-3 and TRBJ2-5 gives the whole variable domain EAGVVQSPRYKIIEKKQPVAFWCNPISGHNTLYWYLQNLGQGPELLIRYENEEAVDDSQLPKDRFSAERLKGVDSTLKIQPAELGDSAVYLCASSWGLAGVGATQYFGPGTRLLVL.

The sample holds many counts of this clonotype. The V and J genes are TRBV7-2 and TRBJ2-7; D unresolved. The CDR3 runs to 12 residues. With 4 bases removed from V and 3 bases from J, the gap between germline ends came to 7 bases. CDR1 is SGHTA and CDR2 is FQGNSA in the germline V gene. As DNA, the CDR3 is TGTGCCAGCAGCTCCAACAGCTACGAGCAGTACTTC. It yields the protein CASSSNSYEQYF.